This TCR beta chain came from a study of blood T cell repertoires in COVID-19. About the study: Sites across the United States, Italy and Spain contributed samples from acute and convalescent COVID-19. PBMCs, B-cell-depleted T cells, or T cells provided the cDNA or gDNA that made up the material.

Trimming left V 5 bases short and J 1 base short, with 18 bases between. CDR1 and CDR2 (germline): LNHDA, SQIVND (reference sequence). There are 17 residues in the CDR3. In the study's own analysis: By means of reference gene primer amplification, nucleated cell counts were estimated. TCRdb keeps only in-frame clones here, not all; method: immunoSEQ multiplex PCR. V, J and clone size are taken as reported in that table, and D and trimming were inferred from the DNA itself. The data show some 230,000 clones, with 65% to 85% seen just once and about 3% held by the top ten. This sequence was found in a young woman who had recovered from COVID-19. The chain combines TRBV19 with TRBJ1-5, with D hard to call. Source material: peripheral blood. CDR3 region: CASSAAGWMGSNQPQHF. The CDR3 DNA follows: TGTGCCAGTAGTGCCGCGGGGTGGATGGGGAGCAATCAGCCCCAGCATTTT.